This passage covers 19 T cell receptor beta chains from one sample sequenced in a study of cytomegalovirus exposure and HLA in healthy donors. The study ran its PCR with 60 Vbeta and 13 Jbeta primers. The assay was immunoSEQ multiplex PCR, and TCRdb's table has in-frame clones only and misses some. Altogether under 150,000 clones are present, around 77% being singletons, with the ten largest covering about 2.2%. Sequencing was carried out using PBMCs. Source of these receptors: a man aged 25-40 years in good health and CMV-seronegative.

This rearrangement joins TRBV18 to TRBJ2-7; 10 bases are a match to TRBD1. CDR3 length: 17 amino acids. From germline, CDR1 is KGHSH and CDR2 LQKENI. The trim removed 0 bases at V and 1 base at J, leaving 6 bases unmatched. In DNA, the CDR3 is TGTGCCAGCTCACCACCTTTGGGACAGGGGCCTTCCTACGAGCAGTACTTC. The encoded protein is CASSPPLGQGPSYEQYF.

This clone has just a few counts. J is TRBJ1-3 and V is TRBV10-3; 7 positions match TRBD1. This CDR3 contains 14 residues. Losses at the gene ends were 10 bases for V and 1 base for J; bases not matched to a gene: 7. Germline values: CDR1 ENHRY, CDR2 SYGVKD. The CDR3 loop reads CATRDSTSGNTIYF. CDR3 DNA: TGTGCCACCCGGGACAGCACTTCTGGAAACACCATATATTTT.

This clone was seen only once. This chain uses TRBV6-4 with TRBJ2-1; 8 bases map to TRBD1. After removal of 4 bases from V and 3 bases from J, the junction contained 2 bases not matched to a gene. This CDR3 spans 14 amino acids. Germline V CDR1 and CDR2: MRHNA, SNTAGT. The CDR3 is CASSVDRGYNEQFF. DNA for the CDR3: TGTGCCAGCAGTGTTGACAGGGGCTACAATGAGCAGTTCTTC.

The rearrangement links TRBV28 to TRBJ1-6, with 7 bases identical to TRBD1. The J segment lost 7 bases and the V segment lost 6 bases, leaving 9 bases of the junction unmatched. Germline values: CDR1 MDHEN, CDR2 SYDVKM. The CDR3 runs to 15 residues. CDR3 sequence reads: CASRPQGSGNSPLHF. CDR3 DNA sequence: TGTGCCAGCAGGCCACAGGGGTCAGGGAATTCACCCCTCCACTTT.

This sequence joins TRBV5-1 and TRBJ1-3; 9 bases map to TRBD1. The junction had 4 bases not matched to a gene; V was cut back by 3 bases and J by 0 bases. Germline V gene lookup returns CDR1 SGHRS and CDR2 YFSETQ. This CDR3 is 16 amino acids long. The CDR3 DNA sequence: TGCGCCAGCAGCTCTGGACAGGGGATCTCTGGAAACACCATATATTTT. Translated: CASSSGQGISGNTIYF. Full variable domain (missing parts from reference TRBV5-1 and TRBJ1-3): KAGVTQTPRYLIKTRGQQVTLSCSPISGHRSVSWYQQTPGQGLQFLFEYFSETQRNKGNFPGRFSGRQFSNSRSEMNVSTLELGDSALYLCASSSGQGISGNTIYFGEGSWLTVV.

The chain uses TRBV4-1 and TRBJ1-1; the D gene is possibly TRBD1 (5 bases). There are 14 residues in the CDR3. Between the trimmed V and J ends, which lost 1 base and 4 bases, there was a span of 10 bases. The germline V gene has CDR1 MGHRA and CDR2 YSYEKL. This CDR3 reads CASSQVRGGTEAFF. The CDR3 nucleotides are TGCGCCAGCAGCCAAGTTAGGGGCGGCACTGAAGCTTTCTTT.

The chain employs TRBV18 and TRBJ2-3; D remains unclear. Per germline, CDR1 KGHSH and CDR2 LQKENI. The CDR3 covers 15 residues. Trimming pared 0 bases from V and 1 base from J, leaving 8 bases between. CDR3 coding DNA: TGTGCCAGCTCACCACCGGCCGTTGGCACAGATACGCAGTATTTT. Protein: CASSPPAVGTDTQYF.

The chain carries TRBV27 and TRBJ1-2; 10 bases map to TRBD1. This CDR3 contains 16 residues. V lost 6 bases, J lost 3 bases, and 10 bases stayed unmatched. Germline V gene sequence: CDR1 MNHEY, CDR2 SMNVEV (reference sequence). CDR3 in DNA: TGTGCCAGCAGCCCCTGGGGACAGGGGCGCGACTATGGCTACACCTTC. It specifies CASSPWGQGRDYGYTF.

The CDR3 spells CSVDVGGPSYEQYF. CDR3 DNA: TGCAGCGTTGACGTCGGGGGGCCCTCCTACGAGCAGTACTTC. V and J are TRBV29-1 and TRBJ2-7; tentatively, D is TRBD2 (7 bases). The CDR3 has 14 residues. V was cut by 3 bases and J by 0 bases, with 12 bases left in between. Germline V CDR1 and CDR2: SQVTM, ANQGSEA.

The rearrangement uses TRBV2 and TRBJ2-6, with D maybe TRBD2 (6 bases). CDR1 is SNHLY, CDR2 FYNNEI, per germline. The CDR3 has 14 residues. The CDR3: CAGGVLAGANVLTF. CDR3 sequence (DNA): TGTGCGGGAGGAGTCCTCGCGGGGGCCAACGTCCTGACTTTC. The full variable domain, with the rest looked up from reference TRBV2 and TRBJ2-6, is EPEVTQTPSHQVTQMGQEVILRCVPISNHLYFYWYRQILGQKVEFLVSFYNNEISEKSEIFDDQFSVERPDGSNFTLKIRSTKLEDSAMYFCAGGVLAGANVLTFGAGSRLTVL.

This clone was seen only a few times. In DNA form, the CDR3 reads TGCGCCAGCAGCCAAGGTCTCCTGTCCTACGAGCAGTACTTC. Translation: CASSQGLLSYEQYF. The chain combines TRBV4-1 with TRBJ2-7, with D unresolved. V lost 1 base to trimming and J lost 1 base, with 8 bases between them. The CDR3 has 14 residues. Germline V gene sequence: CDR1 MGHRA, CDR2 YSYEKL.

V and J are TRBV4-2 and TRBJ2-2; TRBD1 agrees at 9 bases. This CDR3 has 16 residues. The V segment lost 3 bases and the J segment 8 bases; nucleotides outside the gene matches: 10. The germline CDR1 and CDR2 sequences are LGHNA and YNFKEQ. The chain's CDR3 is CASSQSGTGIAGELFF. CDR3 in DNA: TGTGCCAGCAGCCAGTCCGGGACAGGGATAGCGGGGGAGCTGTTTTTT.

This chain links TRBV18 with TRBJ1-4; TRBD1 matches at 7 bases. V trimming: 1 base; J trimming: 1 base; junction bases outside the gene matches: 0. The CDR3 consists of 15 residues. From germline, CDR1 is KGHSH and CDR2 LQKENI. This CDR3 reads CASSPRTGTNEKLFF. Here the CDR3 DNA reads TGTGCCAGCTCACCACGGACAGGAACTAATGAAAAACTGTTTTTT.

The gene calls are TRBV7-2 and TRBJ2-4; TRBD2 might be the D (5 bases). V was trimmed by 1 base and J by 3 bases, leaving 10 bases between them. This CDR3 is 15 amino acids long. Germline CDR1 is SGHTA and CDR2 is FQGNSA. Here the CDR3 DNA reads TGTGCCAGCAGCTTAGAAGGAGGAGGCAAAAACATTCAGTACTTC. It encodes CASSLEGGGKNIQYF.

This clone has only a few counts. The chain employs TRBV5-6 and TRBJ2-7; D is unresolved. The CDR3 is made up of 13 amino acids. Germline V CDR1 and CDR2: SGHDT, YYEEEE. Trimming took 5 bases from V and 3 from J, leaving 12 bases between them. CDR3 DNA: TGTGCCAGCAGTTCCTCAGCTAGCTACGAGCAGTACTTC. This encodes CASSSSASYEQYF.

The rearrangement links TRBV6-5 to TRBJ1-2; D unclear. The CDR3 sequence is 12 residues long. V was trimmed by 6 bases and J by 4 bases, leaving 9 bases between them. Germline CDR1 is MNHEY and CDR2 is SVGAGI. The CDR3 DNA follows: TGTGCCAGCAGCTCTCAGGTCTATGGCTACACCTTC. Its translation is CASSSQVYGYTF.

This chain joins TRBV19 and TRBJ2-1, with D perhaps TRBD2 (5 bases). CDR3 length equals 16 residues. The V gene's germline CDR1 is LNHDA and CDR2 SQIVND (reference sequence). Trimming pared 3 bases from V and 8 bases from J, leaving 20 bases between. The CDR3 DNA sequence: TGTGCCAGTAGTATCCTGGACGGATGGCGGGCAGATGAGCAGTTCTTC. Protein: CASSILDGWRADEQFF.

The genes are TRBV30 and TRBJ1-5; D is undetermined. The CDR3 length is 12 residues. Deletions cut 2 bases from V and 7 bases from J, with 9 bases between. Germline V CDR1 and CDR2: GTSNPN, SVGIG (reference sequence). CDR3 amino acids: CAWSPPRQPQHF. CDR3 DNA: TGTGCCTGGAGTCCACCACGGCAGCCCCAGCATTTT.

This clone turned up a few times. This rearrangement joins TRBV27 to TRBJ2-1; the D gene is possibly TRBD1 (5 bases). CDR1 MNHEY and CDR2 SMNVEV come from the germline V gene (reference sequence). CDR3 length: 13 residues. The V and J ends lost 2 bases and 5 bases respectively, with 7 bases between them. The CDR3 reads CASSLNRNNEQFF. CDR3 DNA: TGTGCCAGCAGTTTAAACAGGAACAATGAGCAGTTCTTC.